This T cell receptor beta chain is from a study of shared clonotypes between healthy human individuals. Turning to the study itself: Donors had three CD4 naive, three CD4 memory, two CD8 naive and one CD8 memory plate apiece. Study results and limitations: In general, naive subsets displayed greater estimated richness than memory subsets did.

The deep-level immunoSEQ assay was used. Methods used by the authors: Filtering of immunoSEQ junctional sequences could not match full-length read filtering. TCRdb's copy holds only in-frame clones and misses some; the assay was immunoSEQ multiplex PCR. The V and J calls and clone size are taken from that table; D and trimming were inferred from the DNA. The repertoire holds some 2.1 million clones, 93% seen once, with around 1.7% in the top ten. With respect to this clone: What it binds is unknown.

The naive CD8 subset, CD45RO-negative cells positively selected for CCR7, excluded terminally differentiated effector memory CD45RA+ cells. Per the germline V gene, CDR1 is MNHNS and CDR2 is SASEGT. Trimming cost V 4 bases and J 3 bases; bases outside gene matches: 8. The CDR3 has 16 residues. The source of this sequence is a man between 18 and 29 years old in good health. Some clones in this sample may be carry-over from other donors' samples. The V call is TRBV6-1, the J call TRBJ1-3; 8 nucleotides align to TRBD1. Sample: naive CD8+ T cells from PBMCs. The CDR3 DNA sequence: TGTGCCAGCAGTGGCCGGACAGGGACAATTGGAAACACCATATATTTT. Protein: CASSGRTGTIGNTIYF.